This TCR beta chain emerged from a study of control samples from healthy donors and cancer patients. This clone was recorded only once. This table comes from immunoSEQ multiplex PCR, and its TCRdb copy is limited to in-frame clones, with some not included. The data contain 85,000 to 100,000 clones, over 90% of them singletons. This CDR3 is 18 amino acids long. Germline V gene data show CDR1 as KGHSH and CDR2 as LQKENI. V was trimmed by 6 bases and J by 5 bases, leaving 25 bases between them. The TCR sequence derives from a man aged 18 to 30 in good health. Sequencing was carried out using blood. This sequence joins TRBV18 and TRBJ1-4; weak D call: TRBD1 (6 bases). The CDR3 protein is CASSSPDRSAPINEKLFF. The CDR3 coding sequence is TGTGCCAGCTCCTCCCCCGACAGGTCAGCACCGATCAATGAAAAACTGTTTTTT.